This T cell receptor (beta chain) was captured in a study of cytomegalovirus exposure and HLA in healthy donors. Findings of the study overall: Analysis was carried out at a later point, and it linked a missense DCLRE1C variant to TCR beta V- and J-gene trimming.

13 Jbeta primers and 60 Vbeta primers were used for the PCR. Per the study methods: Roughly 11 million shared chains were among some 75 million unique TCR beta chains counted in a later analysis. Libraries were prepared by immunoSEQ multiplex PCR; TCRdb keeps only in-frame clonotypes and omits some of them. Clone size and V and J calls were adopted from that table, with D and trimming inferred from the DNA. The sample carries some 210,000 clones, more than 75% recorded once. On this clone: Its antigen is still unknown.

Input material: PBMCs. The receptor's source is a man aged 25-45 years in good health and CMV-seronegative.

CDR3 loop: CASSLERQGDYNEQFF. The CDR3 DNA sequence: TGCGCCAGCAGCTTGGAACGACAGGGGGACTACAATGAGCAGTTCTTC. The chain employs TRBV5-1 and TRBJ2-1; 9 positions match TRBD1. With V trimmed by 0 bases and J by 3 bases, 4 bases remained unmatched. Germline V gene sequence: CDR1 SGHRS, CDR2 YFSETQ. This CDR3 has 16 amino acids.